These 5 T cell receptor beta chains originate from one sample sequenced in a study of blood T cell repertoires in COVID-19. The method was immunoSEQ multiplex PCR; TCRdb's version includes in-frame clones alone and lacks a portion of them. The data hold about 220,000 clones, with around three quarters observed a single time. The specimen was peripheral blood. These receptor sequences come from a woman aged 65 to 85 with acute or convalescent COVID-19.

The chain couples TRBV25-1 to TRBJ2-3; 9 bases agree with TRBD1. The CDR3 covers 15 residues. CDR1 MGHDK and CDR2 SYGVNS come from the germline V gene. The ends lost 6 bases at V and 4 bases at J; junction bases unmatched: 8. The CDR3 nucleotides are TGTGCCAGCAGAGCCGGGACAGGGAGGGCAGATACGCAGTATTTT. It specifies CASRAGTGRADTQYF.

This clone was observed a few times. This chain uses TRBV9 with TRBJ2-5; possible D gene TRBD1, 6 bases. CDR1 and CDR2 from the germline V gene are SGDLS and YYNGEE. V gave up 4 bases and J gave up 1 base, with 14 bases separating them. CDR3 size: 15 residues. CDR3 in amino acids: CASSRLTGFQETQYF. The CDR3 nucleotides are TGTGCCAGCAGCCGCCTTACAGGGTTCCAAGAGACCCAGTACTTC.

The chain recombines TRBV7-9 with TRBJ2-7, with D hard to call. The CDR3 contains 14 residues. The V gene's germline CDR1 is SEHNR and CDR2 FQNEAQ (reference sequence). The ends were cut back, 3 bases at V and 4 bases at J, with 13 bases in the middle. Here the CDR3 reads CASSFLAGVYEQYF. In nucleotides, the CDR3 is TGTGCCAGCAGCTTCTTAGCCGGCGTATACGAGCAGTACTTC.

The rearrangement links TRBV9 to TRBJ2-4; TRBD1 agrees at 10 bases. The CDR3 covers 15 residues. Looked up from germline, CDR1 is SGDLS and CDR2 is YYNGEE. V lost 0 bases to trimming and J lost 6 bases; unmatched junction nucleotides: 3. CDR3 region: CASSVGQGAGNIQYF. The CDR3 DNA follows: TGTGCCAGCAGCGTAGGACAGGGGGCAGGAAACATTCAGTACTTC.

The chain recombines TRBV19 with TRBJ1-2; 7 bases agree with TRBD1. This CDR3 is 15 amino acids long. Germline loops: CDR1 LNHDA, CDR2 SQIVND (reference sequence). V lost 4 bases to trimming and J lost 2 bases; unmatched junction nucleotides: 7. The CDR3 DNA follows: TGTGCCAGTAGTAGTTCGGGACAGCGAAACTATGGCTACACCTTC. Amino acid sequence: CASSSSGQRNYGYTF.